This TCR beta chain derives from a study of T cells in Graves' hyperthyroidism and ophthalmopathy. Broader study findings: Using 13 V-J features, a model discriminated ophthalmopathy from stable hyperthyroidism. Blood shared most expanded thyroid clonotypes above 0.001.

About this clonotype: What it binds is unknown.

TCR beta CDR3 sequences were amplified from RNA transcripts. The primer set for the first-round RT-PCR of the TCR CDR3 was HTBI. MiXCR, applied by TCRdb to the multiplex PCR reads, yields one record per CDR3 protein. This sample carries 490,000 or so distinct CDR3 sequences, 40% to 50% of them seen once, and the ten largest clones take about two fifths. The length of the CDR3 is 14 residues. Deletions cut 2 bases from V and 1 base from J, with 8 bases between. Per the germline V gene, CDR1 is SEHNR and CDR2 is FQNEAQ (reference sequence). The genes are TRBV7-9 and TRBJ1-1, with D unclear. The clonotype comes from an adult woman with Graves' disease, either hyperthyroidism or ophthalmopathy (not recorded which). The specimen sequenced was peripheral blood or thyroid tissue (not recorded which). DNA for the CDR3: TGTGCCAGCAGCTTATTGTGGCCGAACACTGAAGCTTTCTTT. This translates into CASSLLWPNTEAFF.